This T cell receptor beta chain was identified in a study of blood T cell repertoires in COVID-19. Some clones are missing from TCRdb's copy, which holds only in-frame ones; the method was immunoSEQ multiplex PCR. The sample has around 200,000 clones; approximately 87% are singletons. This clone was recorded many times. Germline CDR1 is MNHEY and CDR2 is SMNVEV (reference sequence). V lost 7 bases and J lost 4, with 23 bases in between. The CDR3 has 16 amino acids. V and J are TRBV27 and TRBJ2-7; D may be TRBD1 (5 bases). The clonotype comes from a man in his 70s with active or convalescent COVID-19. Material: peripheral blood. This chain's CDR3 is CASNPEGVGAPYEQYF. CDR3 coding DNA: TGTGCCAGCAACCCCGAAGGGGTAGGGGCTCCGTACGAGCAGTACTTC.